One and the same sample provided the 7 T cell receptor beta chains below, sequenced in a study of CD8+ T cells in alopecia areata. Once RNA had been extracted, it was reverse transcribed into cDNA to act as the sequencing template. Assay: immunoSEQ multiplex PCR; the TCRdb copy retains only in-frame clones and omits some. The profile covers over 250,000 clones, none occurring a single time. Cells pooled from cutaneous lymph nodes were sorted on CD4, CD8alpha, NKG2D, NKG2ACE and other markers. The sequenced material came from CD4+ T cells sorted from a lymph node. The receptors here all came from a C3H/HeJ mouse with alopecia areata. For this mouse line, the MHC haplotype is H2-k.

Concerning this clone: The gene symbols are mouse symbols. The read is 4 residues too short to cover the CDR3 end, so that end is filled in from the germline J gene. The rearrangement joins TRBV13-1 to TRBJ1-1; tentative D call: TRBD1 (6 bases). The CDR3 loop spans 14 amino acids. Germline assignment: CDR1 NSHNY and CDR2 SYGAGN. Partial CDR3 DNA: TGTGCCAGCAGTGATGCGGGACAAAAAACA. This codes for CASSDAGQKT. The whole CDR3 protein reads CASSDAGQKTEVFF.

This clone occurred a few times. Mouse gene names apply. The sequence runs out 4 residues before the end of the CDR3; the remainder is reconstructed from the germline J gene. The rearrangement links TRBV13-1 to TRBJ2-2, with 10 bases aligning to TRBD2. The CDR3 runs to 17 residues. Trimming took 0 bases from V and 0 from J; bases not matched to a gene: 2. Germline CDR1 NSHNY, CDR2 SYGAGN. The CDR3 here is CASSDALGGTNTGQLYF. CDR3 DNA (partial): TGTGCCAGCAGTGATGCACTGGGGGGGACAAACACCGGG.

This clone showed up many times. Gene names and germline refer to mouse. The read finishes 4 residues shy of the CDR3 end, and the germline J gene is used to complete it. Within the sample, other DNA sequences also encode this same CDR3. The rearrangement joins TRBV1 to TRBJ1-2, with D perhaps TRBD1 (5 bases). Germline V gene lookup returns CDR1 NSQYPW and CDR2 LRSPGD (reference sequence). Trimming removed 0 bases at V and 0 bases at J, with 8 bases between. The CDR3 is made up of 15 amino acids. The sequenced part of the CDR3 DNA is TGCACCTGCAGTGCAGAGCAGGGTGCAAACTCC. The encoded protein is CTCSAEQGANS. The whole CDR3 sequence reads CTCSAEQGANSDYTF.

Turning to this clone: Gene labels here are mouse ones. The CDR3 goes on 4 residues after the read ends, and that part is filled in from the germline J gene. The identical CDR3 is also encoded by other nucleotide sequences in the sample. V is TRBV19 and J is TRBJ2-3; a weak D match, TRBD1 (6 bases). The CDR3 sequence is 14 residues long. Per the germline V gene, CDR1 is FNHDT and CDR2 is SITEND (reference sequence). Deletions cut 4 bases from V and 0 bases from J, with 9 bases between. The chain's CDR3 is CASSPRGSAETLYF. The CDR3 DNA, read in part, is TGTGCCAGCAGTCCCAGGGGAAGTGCAGAA.

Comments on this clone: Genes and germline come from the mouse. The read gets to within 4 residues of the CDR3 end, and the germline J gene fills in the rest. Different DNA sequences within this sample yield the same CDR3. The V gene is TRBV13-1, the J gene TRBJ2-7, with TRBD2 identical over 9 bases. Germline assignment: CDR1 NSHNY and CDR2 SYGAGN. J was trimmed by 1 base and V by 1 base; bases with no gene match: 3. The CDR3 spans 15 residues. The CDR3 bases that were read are TGTGCCAGCAGTGATCCTGGGGGGGTTTCCTAT. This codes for CASSDPGGVSY. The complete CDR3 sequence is CASSDPGGVSYEQYF.

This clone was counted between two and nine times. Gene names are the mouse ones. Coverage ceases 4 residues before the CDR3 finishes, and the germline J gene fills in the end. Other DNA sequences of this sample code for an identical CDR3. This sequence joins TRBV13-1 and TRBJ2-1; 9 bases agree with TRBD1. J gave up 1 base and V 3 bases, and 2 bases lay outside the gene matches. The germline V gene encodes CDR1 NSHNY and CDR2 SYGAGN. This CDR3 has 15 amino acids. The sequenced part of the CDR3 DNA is TGTGCCAGCAGTGGGGGGACAGGGAACTATGCT. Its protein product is CASSGGTGNYA. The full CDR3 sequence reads CASSGGTGNYAEQFF.

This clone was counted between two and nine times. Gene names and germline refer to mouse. The part of the CDR3 DNA that was read is TGTGCCAACCGGGACAGAATTAACCAAGAC. Its translation: CANRDRINQD. The complete CDR3 protein is CANRDRINQDTQYF. The V call is TRBV19, the J call TRBJ2-5; 7 bases fit TRBD1. From the germline J gene comes the end of the CDR3, since the read stops 4 residues before it. The V segment lost 9 bases and the J segment 0 bases; nucleotides outside the gene matches: 7. This CDR3 is 14 amino acids long. The V gene's germline CDR1 is FNHDT and CDR2 SITEND (reference sequence).